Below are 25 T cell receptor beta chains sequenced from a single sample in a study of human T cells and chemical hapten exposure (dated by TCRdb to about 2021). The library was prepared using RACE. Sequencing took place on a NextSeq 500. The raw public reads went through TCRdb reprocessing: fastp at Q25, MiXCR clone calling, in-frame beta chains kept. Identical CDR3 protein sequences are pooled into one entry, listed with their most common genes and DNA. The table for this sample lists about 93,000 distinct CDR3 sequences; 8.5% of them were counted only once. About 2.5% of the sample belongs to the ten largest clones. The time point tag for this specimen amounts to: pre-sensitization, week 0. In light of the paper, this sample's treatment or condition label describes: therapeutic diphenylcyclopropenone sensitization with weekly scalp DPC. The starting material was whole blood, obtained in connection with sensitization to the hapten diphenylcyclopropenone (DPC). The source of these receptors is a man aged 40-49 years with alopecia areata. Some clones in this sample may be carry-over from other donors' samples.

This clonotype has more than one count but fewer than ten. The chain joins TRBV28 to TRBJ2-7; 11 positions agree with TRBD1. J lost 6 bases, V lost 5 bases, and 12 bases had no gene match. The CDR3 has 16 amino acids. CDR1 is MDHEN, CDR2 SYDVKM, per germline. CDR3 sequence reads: CASSPSGQGESGEQYF. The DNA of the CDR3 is TGTGCCAGCAGTCCGTCGGGACAGGGGGAATCTGGCGAGCAGTACTTC.

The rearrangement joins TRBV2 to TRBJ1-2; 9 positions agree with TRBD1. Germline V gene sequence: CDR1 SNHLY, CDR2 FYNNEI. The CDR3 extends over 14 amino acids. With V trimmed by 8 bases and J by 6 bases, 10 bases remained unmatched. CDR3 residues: CASDRTGVLDGYTF. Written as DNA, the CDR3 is TGTGCCAGCGATAGGACAGGGGTATTGGATGGCTACACCTTC.

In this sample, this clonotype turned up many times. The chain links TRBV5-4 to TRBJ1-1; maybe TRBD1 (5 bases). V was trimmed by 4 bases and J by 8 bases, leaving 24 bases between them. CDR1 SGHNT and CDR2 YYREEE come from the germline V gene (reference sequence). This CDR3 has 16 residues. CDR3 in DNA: TGTGCCAGCAGCGGACGTGGGGCTTACCCGAATATGGAAGCTTTCTTT. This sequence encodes CASSGRGAYPNMEAFF.

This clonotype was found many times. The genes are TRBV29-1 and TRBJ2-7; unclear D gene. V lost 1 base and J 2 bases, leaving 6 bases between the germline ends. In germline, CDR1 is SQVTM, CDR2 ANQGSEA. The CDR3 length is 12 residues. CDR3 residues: CSVEVGTYEQYF. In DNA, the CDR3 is TGCAGCGTTGAAGTTGGGACCTACGAGCAGTACTTC.

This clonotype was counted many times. CDR3 nucleotide sequence: TGTGCCAGCAGATTCGGCAACAGGGGGCCTTATGAAAAACTGTTTTTT. Its translation: CASRFGNRGPYEKLFF. The genes are TRBV12-3 or TRBV12-4 and TRBJ1-4; 9 bases align to TRBD1. Trimming at V came to 6 bases and at J to 6 bases, leaving 11 bases not matched to a gene. The CDR3 covers 16 residues.

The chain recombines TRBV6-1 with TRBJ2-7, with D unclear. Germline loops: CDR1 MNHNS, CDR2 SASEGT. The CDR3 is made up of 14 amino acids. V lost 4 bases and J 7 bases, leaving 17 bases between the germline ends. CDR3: CASSVEAGLGEQYF. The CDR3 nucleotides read TGTGCCAGCAGTGTGGAAGCCGGCCTTGGTGAGCAGTACTTC.

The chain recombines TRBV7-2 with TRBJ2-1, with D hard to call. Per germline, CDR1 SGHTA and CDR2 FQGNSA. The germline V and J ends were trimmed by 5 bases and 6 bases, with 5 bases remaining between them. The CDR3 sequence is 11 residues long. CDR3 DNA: TGTGCCAGCAGCCCCACCAATGAGCAGTTCTTC. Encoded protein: CASSPTNEQFF.

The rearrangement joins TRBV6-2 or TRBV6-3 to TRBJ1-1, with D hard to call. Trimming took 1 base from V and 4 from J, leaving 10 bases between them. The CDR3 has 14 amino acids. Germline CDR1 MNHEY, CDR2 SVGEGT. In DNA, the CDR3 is TGTGCCAGCAGTTACTTAGTGCGGATCACTGAAGCTTTCTTT. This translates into CASSYLVRITEAFF.

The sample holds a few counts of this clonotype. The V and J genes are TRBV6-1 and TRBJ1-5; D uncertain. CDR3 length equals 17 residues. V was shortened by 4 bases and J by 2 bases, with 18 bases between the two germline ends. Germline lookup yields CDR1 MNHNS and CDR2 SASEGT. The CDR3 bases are TGTGCCAGCAGTGTTCTAGATATTAGCGCTGGCAATCAGCCCCAGCATTTT. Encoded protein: CASSVLDISAGNQPQHF.

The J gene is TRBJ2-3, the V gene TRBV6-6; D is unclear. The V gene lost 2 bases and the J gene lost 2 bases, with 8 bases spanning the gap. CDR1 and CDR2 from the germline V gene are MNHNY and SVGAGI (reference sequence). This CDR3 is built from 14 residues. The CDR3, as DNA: TGTGCCAGCAGTTACGGGCCCCTCACAGATACGCAGTATTTT. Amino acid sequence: CASSYGPLTDTQYF.

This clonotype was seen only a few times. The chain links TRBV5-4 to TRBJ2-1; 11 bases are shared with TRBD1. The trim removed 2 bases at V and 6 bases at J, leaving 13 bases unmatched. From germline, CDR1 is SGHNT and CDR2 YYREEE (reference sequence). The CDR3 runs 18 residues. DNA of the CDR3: TGTGCCAGCAGCTTCCTGAGCCGGACAGGGGGCCACTTCAATGAGCAGTTCTTC. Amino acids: CASSFLSRTGGHFNEQFF.

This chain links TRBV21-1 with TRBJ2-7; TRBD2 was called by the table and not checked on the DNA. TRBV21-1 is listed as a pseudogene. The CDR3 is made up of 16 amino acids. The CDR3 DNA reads TGTGCCAGCAGCGGGGTTAGCGGCTCCGTAACCTACGAGCAGTACGTC. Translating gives CASSGVSGSVTYEQYV.

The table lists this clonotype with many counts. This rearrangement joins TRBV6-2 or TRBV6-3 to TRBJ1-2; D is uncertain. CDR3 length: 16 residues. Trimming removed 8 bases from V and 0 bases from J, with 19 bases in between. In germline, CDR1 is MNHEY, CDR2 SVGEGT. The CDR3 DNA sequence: TGTGCCAGCCATGGCGAGGGCGCCGCAGCTAACTATGGCTACACCTTC. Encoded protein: CASHGEGAAANYGYTF.

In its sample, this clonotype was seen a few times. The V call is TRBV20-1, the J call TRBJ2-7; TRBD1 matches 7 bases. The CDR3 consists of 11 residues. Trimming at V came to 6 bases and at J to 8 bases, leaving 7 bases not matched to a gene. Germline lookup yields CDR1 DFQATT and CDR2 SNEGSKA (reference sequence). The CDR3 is CSAHRDRKQYF. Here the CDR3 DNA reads TGCAGTGCCCACCGGGACAGAAAGCAGTACTTC.

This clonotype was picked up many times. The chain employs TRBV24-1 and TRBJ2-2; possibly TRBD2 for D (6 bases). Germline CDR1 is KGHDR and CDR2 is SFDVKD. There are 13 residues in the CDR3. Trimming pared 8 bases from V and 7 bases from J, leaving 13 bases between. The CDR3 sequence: CATKWGEGGELFF. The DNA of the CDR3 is TGTGCCACCAAGTGGGGGGAAGGCGGGGAGCTGTTTTTT.

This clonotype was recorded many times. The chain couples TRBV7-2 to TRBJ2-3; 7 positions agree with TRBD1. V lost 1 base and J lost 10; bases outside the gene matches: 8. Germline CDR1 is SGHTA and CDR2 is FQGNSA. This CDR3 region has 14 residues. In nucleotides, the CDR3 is TGTGCCAGCAGCTTAGAGTCCCCCGGGACAGCGCAGTATTTT. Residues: CASSLESPGTAQYF.

CDR3 sequence (DNA): TGTGCCAGCAGTGAATTTTTCTTATCGAACACCGGGGAGCTGTTTTTT. Residues: CASSEFFLSNTGELFF. This chain connects TRBV25-1 to TRBJ2-2; D is unresolved. V dropped 1 base and J dropped 0 bases, with 9 bases sitting between them. Germline values: CDR1 MGHDK, CDR2 SYGVNS. The CDR3 runs 16 residues. Filled out from reference TRBV25-1 and TRBJ2-2, the complete variable domain reads EADIYQTPRYLVIGTGKKITLECSQTMGHDKMYWYQQDPGMELHLIHYSYGVNSTEKGDLSSESTVSRIRTEHFPLTLESARPSHTSQYLCASSEFFLSNTGELFFGEGSRLTVL.

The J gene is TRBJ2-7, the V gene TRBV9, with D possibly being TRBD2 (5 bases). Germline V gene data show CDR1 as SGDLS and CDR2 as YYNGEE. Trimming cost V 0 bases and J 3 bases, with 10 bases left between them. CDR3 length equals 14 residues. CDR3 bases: TGTGCCAGCAGCGTAGGTGGTAGCGTCTACGAGCAGTACTTC. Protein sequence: CASSVGGSVYEQYF.

DNA of the CDR3: TGTGCCAGCGGCCCCGACGGTGTGGCGGGAGGTGCAGATACGCAGTATTTT. Amino acids: CASGPDGVAGGADTQYF. The chain joins TRBV12-3 or TRBV12-4 to TRBJ2-3, with TRBD2 identical over 8 bases. This CDR3 spans 17 amino acids. With V trimmed by 8 bases and J by 4 bases, 17 bases remained unmatched.

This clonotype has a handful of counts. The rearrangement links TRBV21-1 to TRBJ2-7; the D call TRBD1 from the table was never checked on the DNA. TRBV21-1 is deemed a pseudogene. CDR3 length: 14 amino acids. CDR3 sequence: CASSKGGGGYEQYV. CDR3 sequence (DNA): TGTGCCAGCAGCAAAGGGGGGGGGGGATACGAGCAGTACGTC.

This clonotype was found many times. The CDR3 sequence is CASSLASNQPQHF. The CDR3 DNA reads as TGTGCCAGCAGCTTAGCTTCAAATCAGCCCCAGCATTTT. V gene TRBV13 combines with J gene TRBJ1-5; D is unresolved. V was trimmed by 1 base and J by 4 bases, leaving 5 bases between them. Germline assignment: CDR1 PRHDT and CDR2 FYEKMQ (reference sequence). The CDR3 contains 13 residues.

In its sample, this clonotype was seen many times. Here the CDR3 reads CASSLQGRYGYTF. As DNA, the CDR3 is TGTGCCAGCAGTTTGCAGGGGCGTTATGGCTACACCTTC. The V gene is TRBV12-3 or TRBV12-4, the J gene TRBJ1-2, with a weak D call TRBD1 (6 bases). The CDR3 loop spans 13 amino acids. Trimming removed 3 bases at V and 5 bases at J, with 10 bases between.

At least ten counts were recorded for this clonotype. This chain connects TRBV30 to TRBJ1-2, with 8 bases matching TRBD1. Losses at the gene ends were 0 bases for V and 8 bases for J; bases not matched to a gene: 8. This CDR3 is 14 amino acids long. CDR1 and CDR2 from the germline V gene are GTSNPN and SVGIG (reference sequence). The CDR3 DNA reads TGTGCCTGGAGTGTTGGAGGACAGGGTAACGGCTACACCTTC. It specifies CAWSVGGQGNGYTF. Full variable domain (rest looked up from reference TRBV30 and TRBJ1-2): SQTIHQWPATLVQPVGSPLSLECTVEGTSNPNLYWYRQAAGRGLQLLFYSVGIGQISSEVPQNLSASRPQDRQFILSSKKLLLSDSGFYLCAWSVGGQGNGYTFGSGTRLTVV.

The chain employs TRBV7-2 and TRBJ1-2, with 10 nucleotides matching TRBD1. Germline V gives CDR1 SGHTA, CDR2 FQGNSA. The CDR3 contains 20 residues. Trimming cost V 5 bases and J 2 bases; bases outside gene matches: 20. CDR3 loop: CASSRTLNVGTGEANYGYTF. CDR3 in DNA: TGTGCCAGCAGCCGGACCCTTAATGTCGGGACAGGGGAAGCGAACTATGGCTACACCTTC.

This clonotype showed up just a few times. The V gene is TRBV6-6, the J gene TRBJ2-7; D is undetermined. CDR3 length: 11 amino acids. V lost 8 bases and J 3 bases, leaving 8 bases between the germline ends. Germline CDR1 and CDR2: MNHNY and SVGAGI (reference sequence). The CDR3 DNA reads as TGTGCCAGCGGCCCTGGCTACGAGCAGTACGTC. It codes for CASGPGYEQYV.